The next 24 T cell receptor beta chains were all read from a single sample in a study of cytomegalovirus exposure and HLA in healthy donors (dated by TCRdb to 2016 to 2017). The library was prepared using the immunoSEQ multiplex PCR assay. For the multiplex PCR, a mixture combining 60 forward primers for TCR Vbeta segments and 13 reverse primers for TCR Jbeta segments was used. TCRdb stores this immuneACCESS table with in-frame sequences only. Part of the clones is absent; in the studies checked, under half of the shortfall reflects unresolved V genes, and no reason is known for the rest. A total of about 140,000 clones appear in this sample, 73% of them only once. The top ten clonotypes cover about 1.2% of the sample. The source material was PBMCs. These receptors originate from a woman aged 40-49 years in good health and CMV-seronegative.

The chain carries TRBV25-1 and TRBJ2-7; the D gene is possibly TRBD1 (5 bases). Germline V CDR1 and CDR2: MGHDK, SYGVNS. The CDR3 is 12 residues long. The germline V and J ends were trimmed by 3 bases and 6 bases, with 9 bases remaining between them. The CDR3 DNA follows: TGTGCCAGCAGTGACGACAGTTTCGAGCAGTACTTC. Translating it yields CASSDDSFEQYF.

V is TRBV18 and J is TRBJ2-3; D gene ambiguous. CDR3 length: 13 amino acids. CDR1 KGHSH and CDR2 LQKENI come from the germline V gene. The V end was cut by 3 bases, the J end by 3 bases, with 7 bases between. The CDR3: CASSPQQTDTQYF. The CDR3 DNA is TGTGCCAGCTCACCTCAACAGACAGATACGCAGTATTTT.

The genes are TRBV2 and TRBJ2-7, with D tentatively TRBD2 (6 bases). The CDR3 spans 17 residues. Trimming took 3 bases from V and 1 from J, leaving 19 bases between them. CDR1 and CDR2 (germline): SNHLY, FYNNEI. The CDR3 coding sequence is TGTGCCAGCAGTGACTTGGGGGGTTTTGTAAGTTCCTACGAGCAGTACGTC. It translates to CASSDLGGFVSSYEQYV.

This rearrangement joins TRBV7-9 to TRBJ1-3; a possible D gene is TRBD1 (5 bases). The CDR3 is 16 amino acids. CDR1 is SEHNR, CDR2 FQNEAQ, per germline (reference sequence). The V end lost 7 bases, the J end lost 1 base, and 17 bases lay between the germline ends. As DNA, the CDR3 is TGTGCCAGCACCCCGGAGGGGCTTCGATCTGGAAACACCATATATTTT. Translated: CASTPEGLRSGNTIYF. The whole variable domain, remainder taken from reference TRBV7-9 and TRBJ1-3, is DTGVSQNPRHKITKRGQNVTFRCDPISEHNRLYWYRQTLGQGPEFLTYFQNEAQLEKSRLLSDRFSAERPKGSFSTLEIQRTEQGDSAMYLCASTPEGLRSGNTIYFGEGSWLTVV.

The V call is TRBV7-3, the J call TRBJ2-2; D perhaps matches TRBD1 (5 bases). Looked up from germline, CDR1 is SGHTA and CDR2 is FQGTGA. V lost 0 bases, J lost 2 bases, and 7 bases lay in between. There are 15 residues in the CDR3. In DNA, the CDR3 is TGTGCCAGCAGCTTAACAGGGGATAACACCGGGGAGCTGTTTTTT. Encoded protein: CASSLTGDNTGELFF.

The chain employs TRBV7-9 and TRBJ1-2; D unclear. The CDR3 extends over 13 amino acids. Trimming left V 5 bases short and J 6 bases short, with 13 bases between. Per germline, CDR1 SEHNR and CDR2 FQNEAQ (reference sequence). CDR3 nucleotides: TGTGCCAGCAGCGGAGAGGATTTTCATGGCTACACCTTC. Translating gives CASSGEDFHGYTF.

The chain couples TRBV5-5 to TRBJ1-1; D is uncertain. Germline V lookup: CDR1 SGHKS, CDR2 YYEKEE (reference sequence). The CDR3 covers 15 residues. Trimming stripped 4 bases from V and 3 bases from J, with 16 bases between. The chain's CDR3 is CASSPKVDWDTEAFF. The CDR3 bases are TGTGCCAGCAGCCCCAAAGTTGACTGGGACACTGAAGCTTTCTTT. Supplemented by reference TRBV5-5 and TRBJ1-1, the full variable domain reads DAGVTQSPTHLIKTRGQQVTLRCSPISGHKSVSWYQQVLGQGPQFIFQYYEKEERGRGNFPDRFSARQFPNYSSELNVNALLLGDSALYLCASSPKVDWDTEAFFGQGTRLTVV.

The V call is TRBV7-2, the J call TRBJ1-1; D is uncertain. This CDR3 comprises 16 residues. Between the trimmed V and J ends, which lost 6 bases and 4 bases, there was a span of 21 bases. Germline CDR1 reads SGHTA; CDR2 reads FQGNSA. CDR3 bases: TGTGCCAGCAGATCGCGGTTAAACCGACGGGGCACTGAAGCTTTCTTT. Its translation: CASRSRLNRRGTEAFF. Full variable domain (outside the CDR3, taken from reference TRBV7-2 and TRBJ1-1): GAGVSQSPSNKVTEKGKDVELRCDPISGHTALYWYRQSLGQGLEFLIYFQGNSAPDKSGLPSDRFSAERTGGSVSTLTIQRTQQEDSAVYLCASRSRLNRRGTEAFFGQGTRLTVV.

The chain combines TRBV5-6 with TRBJ2-2; 8 bases match TRBD1. J was trimmed by 0 bases and V by 1 base; bases with no gene match: 5. Germline V CDR1 and CDR2: SGHDT, YYEEEE. CDR3 size: 17 residues. The CDR3 bases are TGTGCCAGCAGCTTGTTTGCAGGGGGCGCGAACACCGGGGAGCTGTTTTTT. It codes for CASSLFAGGANTGELFF.

V and J are TRBV20-1 and TRBJ1-1, with D tentatively TRBD1 (6 bases). CDR1 is DFQATT, CDR2 SNEGSKA, per germline (reference sequence). CDR3 length: 11 residues. Trimming cost V 6 bases and J 5 bases, with 10 bases left between them. DNA for the CDR3: TGCAGTGCGAGACAGGATACTGAAGCTTTCTTT. Protein: CSARQDTEAFF.

J is TRBJ1-4 and V is TRBV4-2; D is possibly TRBD1 (6 bases). CDR3 length equals 18 residues. Germline V lookup: CDR1 LGHNA, CDR2 YNFKEQ. Trimming pared 0 bases from V and 4 bases from J, leaving 18 bases between. This CDR3 is CASSQDRPRTAGNEKLFF. CDR3 in DNA: TGTGCCAGCAGCCAAGATAGGCCCCGGACAGCCGGTAATGAAAAACTGTTTTTT.

This clone was found once. This chain uses TRBV7-9 with TRBJ1-2; D ambiguous. Germline lookup yields CDR1 SEHNR and CDR2 FQNEAQ (reference sequence). Between the trimmed V and J ends, which lost 5 bases and 3 bases, there was a span of 16 bases. The CDR3 sequence is 15 residues long. CDR3 protein: CASSPMRLRDYGYTF. CDR3 DNA: TGTGCCAGCAGCCCGATGAGGCTGAGGGACTATGGCTACACCTTC.

The chain employs TRBV6-1 and TRBJ1-1; D uncertain. CDR3 length: 14 residues. CDR1 MNHNS and CDR2 SASEGT come from the germline V gene. V lost 7 bases and J lost 1, with 13 bases in between. CDR3 amino acids: CASMPGSANTEAFF. In nucleotides, the CDR3 is TGTGCCAGCATGCCGGGGTCGGCGAACACTGAAGCTTTCTTT.

The chain employs TRBV4-1 and TRBJ1-6, with D perhaps matching TRBD1 (5 bases). Germline lookup yields CDR1 MGHRA and CDR2 YSYEKL. Trimming shortened V by 5 bases and J by 6 bases, and 20 bases separated the two germline ends. The CDR3 has 17 residues. The DNA for the CDR3 is TGCGCCAGCAGCGACACCCTGGGGCTTGGGATTAATTCACCCCTCCACTTT. It codes for CASSDTLGLGINSPLHF.

The rearrangement links TRBV29-1 to TRBJ2-1; D is perhaps TRBD1 (6 bases). The germline gives CDR1 SQVTM, CDR2 ANQGSEA. The CDR3 loop spans 14 amino acids. The V and J ends lost 5 bases and 0 bases respectively, with 11 bases between them. CDR3: CSVRGGSSYNEQFF. The CDR3 coding sequence is TGCAGCGTTCGAGGGGGTAGCTCCTACAATGAGCAGTTCTTC.

The chain is built from TRBV2 and TRBJ2-2, with TRBD2 matching over 10 bases. This CDR3 is built from 17 residues. Germline assignment: CDR1 SNHLY and CDR2 FYNNEI. V lost 6 bases and J lost 4; bases outside the gene matches: 11. For the CDR3, the DNA is TGTGCCAGCAGGGGAGGGGTACTAGCGGGGTTCACCGGGGAGCTGTTTTTT. Translation: CASRGGVLAGFTGELFF. The full variable domain, completed using reference TRBV2 and TRBJ2-2, is EPEVTQTPSHQVTQMGQEVILRCVPISNHLYFYWYRQILGQKVEFLVSFYNNEISEKSEIFDDQFSVERPDGSNFTLKIRSTKLEDSAMYFCASRGGVLAGFTGELFFGEGSRLTVL.

CDR3 sequence: CASSSTAGGSYEQYV. The CDR3 bases are TGTGCCAGCAGCTCGACGGCAGGGGGCTCCTACGAGCAGTACGTC. The J gene is TRBJ2-7, the V gene TRBV7-9; 7 bases are shared with TRBD1. The CDR3 covers 15 residues. J lost 0 bases, V lost 4 bases, and 6 bases had no gene match. CDR1 and CDR2 (germline): SEHNR, FQNEAQ (reference sequence).

This chain joins TRBV7-6 and TRBJ2-1; no definite D call. Between the trimmed V and J ends, which lost 5 bases and 7 bases, there was a span of 9 bases. Germline values: CDR1 SGHVS, CDR2 FNYEAQ. The CDR3 loop spans 12 amino acids. CDR3 loop: CASSVQRNEQFF. The CDR3 nucleotides are TGTGCCAGCAGCGTCCAGAGGAATGAGCAGTTCTTC.

The V call is TRBV27, the J call TRBJ1-2; 9 nucleotides agree with TRBD1. The length of the CDR3 is 13 residues. The junction had 1 base not matched to a gene; V was cut back by 6 bases and J by 2 bases. Germline V gives CDR1 MNHEY, CDR2 SMNVEV (reference sequence). CDR3 region: CASRDRGNYGYTF. The CDR3 DNA reads TGTGCCAGCAGAGACAGGGGGAACTATGGCTACACCTTC.

J is TRBJ1-2 and V is TRBV7-9; 12 bases fit TRBD1. CDR1 is SEHNR and CDR2 is FQNEAQ in the germline V gene (reference sequence). The junction had 11 bases not matched to a gene; V was cut back by 8 bases and J by 7 bases. The CDR3 runs 15 residues. In DNA form, the CDR3 reads TGTGCCAGCTTTAACCCCCGGGACAGGGGGCCTGGCTACACCTTC. Translating gives CASFNPRDRGPGYTF.

This chain connects TRBV7-9 to TRBJ2-3; D is perhaps TRBD2 (6 bases). Germline V gene data show CDR1 as SEHNR and CDR2 as FQNEAQ (reference sequence). With 1 base removed from V and 4 bases from J, the gap between germline ends came to 15 bases. The CDR3 is 16 residues long. The CDR3 DNA sequence: TGTGCCAGCAGCTTAGACGCTAGCGATCGTTCAGATACGCAGTATTTT. Residues: CASSLDASDRSDTQYF.

The chain's CDR3 is CASSTGTSGGAGNEQFF. In nucleotides, the CDR3 is TGTGCCAGTAGTACGGGGACTAGCGGGGGGGCCGGCAATGAGCAGTTCTTC. The rearrangement joins TRBV19 to TRBJ2-1; TRBD2 matches 16 bases. The CDR3 consists of 17 residues. Germline V gene sequence: CDR1 LNHDA, CDR2 SQIVND (reference sequence). V lost 4 bases to trimming and J lost 6 bases; unmatched junction nucleotides: 6.

The gene calls are TRBV4-3 and TRBJ1-3; D gene uncertain. The V gene lost 1 base and the J gene lost 0 bases, with 10 bases spanning the gap. The germline V gene has CDR1 LGHNA and CDR2 YSLEER. CDR3 size: 16 residues. CDR3 bases: TGCGCCAGCAGCCAAGTGGTAGGGAGCTCTGGAAACACCATATATTTT. This translates into CASSQVVGSSGNTIYF.

This chain connects TRBV6-5 to TRBJ1-2, with 7 nucleotides matching TRBD1. This CDR3 spans 14 amino acids. Germline V CDR1 and CDR2: MNHEY, SVGAGI. V shed 0 bases and J 4 bases; nucleotides not matched to a gene: 2. DNA of the CDR3: TGTGCCAGCAGTTACTCGACAGGGATCTATGGCTACACCTTC. It codes for CASSYSTGIYGYTF.